This T cell receptor beta chain stems from a study of OX40 agonist ivuxolimab in advanced cancers. For the study at large: The patients' treatment was ivuxolimab, an agonistic anti-OX40 (CD134) antibody. Study outcomes and limitations: Partial responders dosed at 0.1-3.0 mg/kg displayed clonal expansion ranking among the lowest.

V lost 0 bases and J lost 4, with 9 bases in between. This CDR3 region has 14 residues. Germline values: CDR1 LGHNA, CDR2 YSLEER. Worth noting for this clone: Its specificity is not known.

Clones were sequenced by immunoSEQ multiplex PCR, and TCRdb holds only the in-frame ones, with some missing. In the table there are about 17,000 clones, about 88% of which are singletons. This clonotype originated in an adult with an advanced solid tumor such as melanoma, head and neck, liver or kidney cancer. The specimen comprised CD4+ or CD8+ T cells sorted from blood, sampled in a trial of the OX40 agonist ivuxolimab. The chain has TRBV4-3 and TRBJ1-2, with D possibly being TRBD1 (6 bases). The CDR3 DNA reads as TGCGCCAGCAGCCAAGAAAACAGGGCCTATGGCTACACCTTC. Its protein is CASSQENRAYGYTF.